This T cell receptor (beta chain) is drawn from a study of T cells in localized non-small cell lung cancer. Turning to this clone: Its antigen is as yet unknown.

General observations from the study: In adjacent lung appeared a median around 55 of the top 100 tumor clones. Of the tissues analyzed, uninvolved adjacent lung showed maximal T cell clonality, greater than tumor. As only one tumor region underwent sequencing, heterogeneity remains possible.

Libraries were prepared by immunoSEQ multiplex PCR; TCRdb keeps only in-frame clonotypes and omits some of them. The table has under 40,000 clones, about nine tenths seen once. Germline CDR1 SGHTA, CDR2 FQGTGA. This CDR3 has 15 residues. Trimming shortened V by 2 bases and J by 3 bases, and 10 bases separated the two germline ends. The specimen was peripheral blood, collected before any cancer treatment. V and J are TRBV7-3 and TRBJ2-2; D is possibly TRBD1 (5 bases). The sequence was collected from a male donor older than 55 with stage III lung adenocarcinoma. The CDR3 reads CASSLGRADTGELFF. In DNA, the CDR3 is TGTGCCAGCAGCTTAGGCAGGGCCGACACCGGGGAGCTGTTTTTT.